The 18 T cell receptor beta chains presented below share a single source sample, sequenced in a study of T cell changes during pregnancy in multiple sclerosis. Sequenced by immunoSEQ multiplex PCR; TCRdb stores in-frame clones only, minus some. The sample yields just over 40,000 clones, 89% seen once. The material was CD4+ T cells from peripheral blood mononuclear cells, obtained in the first trimester of pregnancy. These receptor sequences come from a female donor with multiple sclerosis, enrolled in a pregnancy study.

The CDR3 loop reads CASSEGLAGGLTDTQYF. The DNA for the CDR3 is TGTGCCAGCAGCGAAGGACTAGCGGGGGGCCTCACAGATACGCAGTATTTT. The V call is TRBV7-2, the J call TRBJ2-3; 14 nucleotides line up with TRBD2. The CDR3 length is 17 residues. V was clipped by 5 bases and J by 2 bases; unmatched bases: 6. Germline assignment: CDR1 SGHTA and CDR2 FQGNSA.

The chain links TRBV27 to TRBJ1-2, with 7 bases fitting TRBD1. With V trimmed by 2 bases and J by 4 bases, 7 bases remained unmatched. The germline V gene has CDR1 MNHEY and CDR2 SMNVEV (reference sequence). The CDR3 spans 15 residues. The CDR3 reads CASSLTPGQTYGYTF. Written as DNA, the CDR3 is TGTGCCAGCAGTTTAACACCGGGACAGACCTATGGCTACACCTTC.

J is TRBJ2-4 and V is TRBV13, with 8 nucleotides matching TRBD2. The V and J ends lost 5 bases and 8 bases, in that order; junction bases with no gene match: 8. The CDR3 extends over 14 amino acids. The germline CDR1 and CDR2 sequences are PRHDT and FYEKMQ (reference sequence). The CDR3 sequence is CASSQSGGTDIQYF. The CDR3 coding sequence is TGTGCCAGCAGCCAGAGCGGGGGCACGGACATTCAGTACTTC.

The chain employs TRBV7-3 and TRBJ1-2, with 8 bases identical to TRBD1. Germline values: CDR1 SGHTA, CDR2 FQGTGA. The CDR3 has 13 amino acids. The J segment lost 3 bases and the V segment lost 5 bases, leaving 2 bases of the junction unmatched. The chain's CDR3 is CASSPGQDYGYTF. The CDR3 DNA is TGTGCCAGCAGCCCGGGACAGGACTATGGCTACACCTTC.

The chain recombines TRBV12-5 with TRBJ1-5, with TRBD1 identical over 9 bases. This CDR3 region has 14 residues. Germline-derived CDR1 and CDR2 are LGHNT and FRNRAP. J lost 6 bases, V lost 5 bases, and 5 bases had no gene match. As DNA, the CDR3 is TGTGCTAGTGGTAGACAGGGGGGCCGTCAGCCCCAGCATTTT. Translated: CASGRQGGRQPQHF.

The gene calls are TRBV30 and TRBJ2-2; no reliable D call. V dropped 3 bases and J dropped 2 bases, with 13 bases sitting between them. CDR3 length: 15 amino acids. Per germline, CDR1 GTSNPN and CDR2 SVGIG (reference sequence). The CDR3 DNA follows: TGTGCCTGGAGAGAAGGAGCAGATAACACCGGGGAGCTGTTTTTT. This codes for CAWREGADNTGELFF.

The CDR3 nucleotides are TGTGCCAGCAGCCGTTCCGGGACACCCTACGAGCAGTACTTC. Residues: CASSRSGTPYEQYF. This rearrangement joins TRBV5-6 to TRBJ2-7; possibly TRBD1 for D (6 bases). Deletions cut 4 bases from V and 2 bases from J, with 13 bases between. The CDR3 covers 14 residues. The V gene's germline CDR1 is SGHDT and CDR2 YYEEEE.

This clone showed up just once. J is TRBJ2-7 and V is TRBV9; TRBD2 might be the D (6 bases). In germline, CDR1 is SGDLS, CDR2 YYNGEE. With 3 bases removed from V and 0 bases from J, the gap between germline ends came to 10 bases. This CDR3 spans 14 amino acids. CDR3 nucleotide sequence: TGTGCCAGCAGCGCGAGGACTAACTCCTACGAGCAGTACTTC. Translating it yields CASSARTNSYEQYF.

This chain connects TRBV2 to TRBJ2-5; a possible D gene is TRBD2 (5 bases). There are 14 residues in the CDR3. V was cut by 11 bases and J by 6 bases, with 22 bases left in between. CDR1 and CDR2 (germline): SNHLY, FYNNEI. The chain's CDR3 is CACSSGSSGQTQYF. DNA for the CDR3: TGTGCCTGTTCCTCGGGGTCTTCCGGACAGACCCAGTACTTC. Full variable domain (remainder filled in from reference TRBV2 and TRBJ2-5): EPEVTQTPSHQVTQMGQEVILRCVPISNHLYFYWYRQILGQKVEFLVSFYNNEISEKSEIFDDQFSVERPDGSNFTLKIRSTKLEDSAMYFCACSSGSSGQTQYFGPGTRLLVL.

This clone was counted a single time. V is TRBV10-1 and J is TRBJ2-1; TRBD2 matches at 11 bases. The CDR3 length is 16 residues. CDR1 is WNHNN, CDR2 SYGVQD, per germline (reference sequence). V trimming: 7 bases; J trimming: 2 bases; junction bases outside the gene matches: 7. The CDR3, as DNA: TGCGCCAGCATCCTGACTAGCGGGAACCCCTACAATGAGCAGTTCTTC. This translates into CASILTSGNPYNEQFF.

CDR3 protein: CAWSVTSGQEQTQYF. The CDR3 region has the DNA TGTGCCTGGAGTGTGACTAGCGGACAGGAACAGACCCAGTACTTC. The chain combines TRBV30 with TRBJ2-5; TRBD2 matches at 9 bases. The V gene end was trimmed by 0 bases and the J gene end by 6 bases; junction bases not matched to a gene: 8. Germline CDR1 GTSNPN, CDR2 SVGIG (reference sequence). This CDR3 spans 15 amino acids.

This clone was observed a handful of times. The chain joins TRBV7-8 to TRBJ1-2; possible D gene TRBD1, 6 bases. Germline lookup yields CDR1 SGHVS and CDR2 FQNEAQ. Trimming removed 5 bases from V and 5 bases from J, with 15 bases in between. CDR3 size: 14 residues. This CDR3 reads CASSPRGGGYGYTF. DNA of the CDR3: TGTGCCAGCAGCCCCCGAGGGGGGGGTTATGGCTACACCTTC.

In this sample, this clone turned up a few times. This sequence joins TRBV5-1 and TRBJ2-3, with TRBD2 matching over 8 bases. J gave up 6 bases and V 3 bases, and 3 bases lay outside the gene matches. The germline V gene encodes CDR1 SGHRS and CDR2 YFSETQ. This CDR3 has 13 residues. This chain's CDR3 is CASSSPGGDTQYF. In DNA, the CDR3 is TGCGCCAGCAGCTCGCCGGGGGGGGATACGCAGTATTTT.

V and J are TRBV5-4 and TRBJ1-1, with a tentative D call TRBD1 (6 bases). This CDR3 is built from 16 residues. The V gene's germline CDR1 is SGHNT and CDR2 YYREEE (reference sequence). V was trimmed by 2 bases and J by 0 bases, leaving 14 bases between them. CDR3 residues: CASSLTEGDLNTEAFF. In DNA form, the CDR3 reads TGTGCCAGCAGCTTAACCGAGGGGGACCTGAACACTGAAGCTTTCTTT.

The rearrangement links TRBV5-1 to TRBJ2-6; D is uncertain. V was pared by 4 bases and J by 4 bases, with 15 bases between. The CDR3 is made up of 16 amino acids. Germline loops: CDR1 SGHRS, CDR2 YFSETQ. DNA of the CDR3: TGCGCCAGCAGCGTGGACCGCGCCTTGGGGGCCAACGTCCTGACTTTC. Translation: CASSVDRALGANVLTF.

The chain carries TRBV11-2 and TRBJ1-5, with TRBD1 as a possible D gene (5 bases). This CDR3 is built from 16 residues. The V and J ends lost 8 bases and 1 base respectively, with 18 bases between them. Germline CDR1 and CDR2: SGHAT and FQNNGV. CDR3 sequence: CASRRGGDRSNQPQHF. The DNA of the CDR3 is TGTGCCAGCCGCCGGGGAGGGGATAGGAGCAATCAGCCCCAGCATTTT.

V and J are TRBV5-1 and TRBJ1-2, with TRBD1 matching over 8 bases. The CDR3 loop spans 12 amino acids. The germline V gene encodes CDR1 SGHRS and CDR2 YFSETQ. With 3 bases clipped from V and 8 bases from J, the junction kept 3 bases outside the gene matches. In nucleotides, the CDR3 is TGCGCCAGCAGCTCGGACAGGGAAGGCTACACCTTC. Its protein is CASSSDREGYTF.

This clone was found once. The rearrangement joins TRBV7-7 to TRBJ2-6; D gene unclear. This CDR3 contains 14 residues. Trimming pared 8 bases from V and 2 bases from J, leaving 10 bases between. Germline V CDR1 and CDR2: SSHAT, FNYEAQ (reference sequence). The CDR3 here is CASGVVPGANVLTF. CDR3 bases: TGTGCCAGCGGAGTAGTTCCTGGGGCCAACGTCCTGACTTTC.